This T cell receptor beta chain stems from a study of blood T cells in healthy people across ages. It was with a sample-barcoded 5' primer and a J-beta primer mix that a second PCR of roughly 6 to 12 cycles was run. The yield of each sample was at least 2.5 million CDR3-containing paired-end reads. TCRdb independently ran MiXCR on the 5' RACE reads; one entry per CDR3 protein. The sample consists of more than 800,000 distinct CDR3 sequences, around 28% of them appearing once. Study-level findings and limits: Naive CD4+ cells and diversity were both higher in long-lived donors than in aged donors. Those diversity estimates obtained from one million T cells were thought to be underestimates. The donors' CMV status was not determined, possibly confounding changes in expanded clonotypes.

Details on this clonotype: Antigen specificity is unknown.

This CDR3 has 15 residues. V trimming: 5 bases; J trimming: 11 bases; junction bases outside the gene matches: 16. Germline CDR1 and CDR2: DFQATT and SNEGSKA (reference sequence). The source is a woman older than 75 in good health. This chain joins TRBV20-1 and TRBJ2-5; 11 bases fit TRBD2. The source material was blood. Written as DNA, the CDR3 is TGCAGTGCTTCTCTAGCGGGGGGCGTGTACAGTGAGCAGTACTTC. Encoded protein: CSASLAGGVYSEQYF.